The sequence of this T cell receptor (beta chain) was determined in a study of post-analysis software for immune sequencing data. TCR beta libraries were prepared from cDNA with unique molecular identifiers. The authors obtained roughly 0.5 million cDNA molecules from around 0.96 to 9.9 million T cells. TCRdb re-analysed the PCR reads in MiXCR, keeping a single row per CDR3 protein. The repertoire consists of about 820,000 distinct CDR3 sequences, with about 57% occurring once and the leading ten covering 4.6%. Source material: blood. The TCR originated in a girl aged 5-17 years with multiple sclerosis.

The CDR3 DNA reads TGCGCCAGCAGCGACCCCCCAAGGGAGCAGTTCTTC. Translating gives CASSDPPREQFF. This rearrangement joins TRBV5-1 to TRBJ2-1; no reliable D call. Trimming left V 4 bases short and J 10 bases short, with 12 bases between. In germline, CDR1 is SGHRS, CDR2 YFSETQ. The CDR3 totals 12 residues.